This TCR beta chain originates from a study of T cell clones after liver transplantation. TCRdb's copy holds only in-frame clones and misses some; the assay was immunoSEQ multiplex PCR. The table has over 14,000 clones, nearly 95% seen once; the top ten hold under 55%. The CDR3 is 12 residues long. V was shortened by 2 bases and J by 9 bases, with 8 bases between the two germline ends. The germline V gene encodes CDR1 MNHEY and CDR2 SMNVEV (reference sequence). The material sequenced was CD8+ T cells from blood, taken before liver transplant. J is TRBJ2-1 and V is TRBV27; D not resolved. The receptor's source is a human donor who received a liver transplant. CDR3 nucleotides: TGTGCCAGCAGTTTACTCGGCGGTGAGCAGTTCTTC. Protein: CASSLLGGEQFF.